The following is a T cell receptor (beta chain) sequence with its context. As processed by the authors: Reference gene primers were amplified, and this amplification served to estimate nucleated cell counts. Sequencing was performed with immunoSEQ multiplex PCR; in TCRdb, only in-frame clones are kept and a portion is missing. D and trimming come from the DNA, and the V and J calls and clone size come from that table. This sample has under 150,000 clones, with around 87% found just once. The data were obtained in a study of blood T cell repertoires in COVID-19. In the study overall: COVID-19 samples from acute and convalescent phases originated in the United States, Italy and Spain. The cDNA or gDNA used as material had been derived from T cells, B-cell-depleted T cells, or PBMCs.

The CDR3 is made up of 15 amino acids. CDR1 and CDR2 from the germline V gene are MNHEY and SVGAGI. The ends lost 5 bases at V and 8 bases at J; junction bases unmatched: 14. The TCR was taken from an older woman with active COVID-19. The gene calls are TRBV6-5 and TRBJ1-2; 7 bases fit TRBD1. Sequencing input: peripheral blood. CDR3 in amino acids: CASSPRDSRPGGYTF. As DNA, the CDR3 is TGTGCCAGCAGTCCACGGGACAGCCGACCGGGAGGCTACACCTTC.